A single sample gave rise to the 27 T cell receptor beta chains below, sequenced in a study of CD8 T cells in ankylosing spondylitis. Each CDR3 protein is one row after TCRdb ran MiXCR on the 5' RACE reads. The repertoire holds around 130,000 distinct CDR3 sequences, with around 15% as singletons. The material sequenced was blood, either unsorted or a sorted T cell fraction (not recorded which). Source of these receptors: a female donor with ankylosing spondylitis or in good health (not recorded which).

In this sample, this clonotype turned up a few times. V gene TRBV6-1 combines with J gene TRBJ2-7; 10 bases map to TRBD2. CDR1 MNHNS and CDR2 SASEGT come from the germline V gene. This CDR3 region has 15 residues. The J segment lost 5 bases and the V segment lost 7 bases, leaving 11 bases of the junction unmatched. In DNA, the CDR3 is TGTGCCAGCACCGCGAGCGGGAGGGCCCTCCACGAGCAGTACTTC. Translated, it gives CASTASGRALHEQYF.

This chain uses TRBV6-2 or TRBV6-3 with TRBJ2-2; D not resolved. V dropped 6 bases and J dropped 7 bases, with 9 bases sitting between them. Germline CDR1 is MNHEY and CDR2 is SVGEGT. This CDR3 is 12 amino acids long. CDR3 in amino acids: CASSDRVGELFF. The CDR3 nucleotides read TGTGCCAGCAGCGATAGGGTCGGGGAGCTGTTTTTT.

This clonotype occurred a few times. The chain carries TRBV14 and TRBJ2-7, with D maybe TRBD2 (5 bases). Germline CDR1 reads SGHDN; CDR2 reads FVKESK. V lost 2 bases and J lost 5, with 13 bases in between. CDR3 length: 14 residues. Written as DNA, the CDR3 is TGTGCCAGCAGCCAAAGGCGGGCGAAGGACGAGCAGTACTTC. Translation: CASSQRRAKDEQYF.

This clonotype was found a few times. The gene calls are TRBV6-1 and TRBJ1-5; 7 bases are a match to TRBD1. CDR1 and CDR2 (germline): MNHNS, SASEGT. V lost 5 bases, J lost 0 bases, and 4 bases stayed unmatched. The CDR3 loop spans 15 amino acids. The CDR3 reads CASSRTGNSNQPQHF. The CDR3 DNA reads as TGTGCCAGCAGTCGGACAGGCAATAGCAATCAGCCCCAGCATTTT.

V usage is TRBV5-1 and J usage is TRBJ1-2; weak D call: TRBD1 (5 bases). V was pared by 3 bases and J by 6 bases, with 15 bases between. Germline V lookup: CDR1 SGHRS, CDR2 YFSETQ. This CDR3 spans 14 amino acids. The CDR3 DNA follows: TGCGCCAGCAGCTCGAACAGGATAGGTGATGGCTACACCTTC. Translating it yields CASSSNRIGDGYTF.

This clonotype was found many times. CDR3 DNA sequence: TGTGCCACCAGCAGAGATTATCGGACAGTATATGAAAAACTGTTTTTT. It translates to CATSRDYRTVYEKLFF. V usage is TRBV15 and J usage is TRBJ1-4; the D gene is possibly TRBD1 (6 bases). Trimming left V 0 bases short and J 6 bases short, with 14 bases between. The CDR3 extends over 16 amino acids. Germline CDR1 is LNHNV and CDR2 is YYDKDF (reference sequence).

Only one count was recorded for this clonotype. The chain is built from TRBV14 and TRBJ2-1; D may be TRBD2 (5 bases). The CDR3 sequence is 15 residues long. V dropped 1 base and J dropped 2 bases, with 9 bases sitting between them. Germline V gene data show CDR1 as SGHDN and CDR2 as FVKESK. CDR3 in amino acids: CASSQVERTYNEQFF. The DNA for the CDR3 is TGTGCCAGCAGCCAAGTTGAGCGGACCTACAATGAGCAGTTCTTC.

Many counts were recorded for this clonotype. J is TRBJ2-7 and V is TRBV18, with no clear D. From germline, CDR1 is KGHSH and CDR2 LQKENI. The germline V and J ends were trimmed by 3 bases and 5 bases, with 11 bases remaining between them. The CDR3 totals 13 residues. Here the CDR3 DNA reads TGTGCCAGCTCACCGGGTCTGTTAAACGAGCAGTACTTC. Translated: CASSPGLLNEQYF.

This clonotype was recorded at least ten times. The chain employs TRBV29-1 and TRBJ2-7; TRBD1 aligns across 8 bases. Trimming cost V 6 bases and J 0 bases; bases outside gene matches: 4. Germline lookup yields CDR1 SQVTM and CDR2 ANQGSEA. The length of the CDR3 is 13 residues. DNA of the CDR3: TGCAGCGTACGACAGGGGAGCTCCTACGAGCAGTACTTC. Translating gives CSVRQGSSYEQYF.

This clonotype has at least ten counts. The chain uses TRBV6-5 and TRBJ1-1; the D is unclear. Per the germline V gene, CDR1 is MNHEY and CDR2 is SVGAGI. V gave up 0 bases and J gave up 0 bases, with 11 bases separating them. The CDR3 runs 16 residues. The CDR3 sequence: CASSYSATKMNTEAFF. DNA for the CDR3: TGTGCCAGCAGTTACTCGGCGACAAAAATGAACACTGAAGCTTTCTTT.

The rearrangement uses TRBV12-3 or TRBV12-4 and TRBJ1-2; D possibly corresponds to TRBD1 (6 bases). V lost 8 bases and J lost 4, with 17 bases in between. This CDR3 is 14 amino acids long. The DNA of the CDR3 is TGTGCCAGCGGGGGGCCAGATGGCTTCTATGGCTACACCTTC. The encoded protein is CASGGPDGFYGYTF.

The CDR3 is CASSLTSGGAEETQYF. The CDR3, as DNA: TGTGCCAGCAGCTTAACTAGCGGGGGGGCGGAAGAGACCCAGTACTTC. J is TRBJ2-5 and V is TRBV7-2, with TRBD2 matching 13 bases. The germline V gene has CDR1 SGHTA and CDR2 FQGNSA. The CDR3 totals 16 residues. V shed 2 bases and J 3 bases; nucleotides not matched to a gene: 3.

Comment on this clonotype: A much larger clone differs by one base, so this may be a read error. The chain joins TRBV10-3 to TRBJ2-3; 7 bases agree with TRBD1. This CDR3 is 15 amino acids long. Germline CDR1 reads ENHRY; CDR2 reads SYGVKD. This chain's CDR3 is CATSGGTELTDPQYF. CDR3 nucleotides: TGTGCCACCTCAGGGGGAACCGAACTCACAGATCCGCAGTATTTT.

This clonotype has more than one count but fewer than ten. The rearrangement links TRBV19 to TRBJ1-5; D is possibly TRBD1 (5 bases). V was trimmed by 10 bases and J by 1 base, leaving 14 bases between them. The CDR3 has 14 residues. CDR1 and CDR2 from the germline V gene are LNHDA and SQIVND (reference sequence). Here the CDR3 DNA reads TGTGCCACCAGCGGAGGGGTGAGCAATCAGCCCCAGCATTTT. Protein sequence: CATSGGVSNQPQHF.

CDR3: CASSYLTAISKNNEQFF. The CDR3 DNA is TGTGCCAGCAGTTACTTGACAGCAATATCAAAAAACAATGAGCAGTTCTTC. The chain uses TRBV6-5 and TRBJ2-1; D perhaps matches TRBD1 (5 bases). The ends were cut back, 1 base at V and 5 bases at J, with 18 bases in the middle. This CDR3 has 17 amino acids. Per the germline V gene, CDR1 is MNHEY and CDR2 is SVGAGI.

In its sample, this clonotype was seen a few times. The chain joins TRBV5-6 to TRBJ2-7, with TRBD1 matching over 9 bases. CDR3 size: 15 residues. Germline CDR1 reads SGHDT; CDR2 reads YYEEEE. Unmatched junction bases numbered 5, after V lost 4 bases and J lost 0 bases. The CDR3 reads CASSTDRGASYEQYF. As DNA, the CDR3 is TGTGCCAGCAGCACAGACAGGGGGGCCTCCTACGAGCAGTACTTC.

About this clonotype: One junction end does not reproduce the germline sequence, and a read error may be involved. The chain couples TRBV4-1 to TRBJ1-6, with 11 bases lining up with TRBD1. Germline V CDR1 and CDR2: MGHRA, YSYEKL. CDR3 length equals 18 residues. The CDR3 sequence is CASSQDRTGGVKNSPLRF. The DNA for the CDR3 is TGCGCCAGCAGCCAAGATCGGACAGGGGGCGTCAAGAATTCACCCCTCCGCTTT.

Only a few counts were recorded for this clonotype. The chain links TRBV27 to TRBJ1-5; 9 nucleotides line up with TRBD1. In germline, CDR1 is MNHEY, CDR2 SMNVEV (reference sequence). This CDR3 comprises 17 residues. Trimming removed 2 bases from V and 3 bases from J; junction bases left unmatched: 8. The CDR3 loop reads CASSLIRTGELNQPQHF. CDR3 sequence (DNA): TGTGCCAGCAGTTTAATAAGGACAGGGGAGCTCAATCAGCCCCAGCATTTT.

This clonotype was observed a few times. The V and J genes are TRBV20-1 and TRBJ2-1; possibly TRBD1 for D (5 bases). The CDR3 contains 16 residues. V dropped 0 bases and J dropped 1 base, with 13 bases sitting between them. In germline, CDR1 is DFQATT, CDR2 SNEGSKA (reference sequence). The CDR3 DNA reads TGCAGTGCTAGAGATTCGGCAGGGTGGTCCTACAATGAGCAGTTCTTC. It translates to CSARDSAGWSYNEQFF.

The chain recombines TRBV5-1 with TRBJ2-5, with TRBD2 identical over 10 bases. J was trimmed by 4 bases and V by 5 bases; bases with no gene match: 17. The CDR3 covers 18 residues. Germline assignment: CDR1 SGHRS and CDR2 YFSETQ. The CDR3 here is CASSYPSESSGGPETQYF. In nucleotides, the CDR3 is TGCGCCAGCAGTTATCCATCGGAGTCTAGCGGGGGCCCAGAGACCCAGTACTTC.

This clonotype appeared once. The chain has TRBV14 and TRBJ2-1, with D tentatively TRBD1 (5 bases). Per the germline V gene, CDR1 is SGHDN and CDR2 is FVKESK. This CDR3 is built from 15 residues. V lost 4 bases and J 5 bases, leaving 15 bases between the germline ends. This chain's CDR3 is CASSPAGKLDNEQFF. CDR3 DNA: TGTGCCAGCAGCCCCGCAGGGAAACTCGACAATGAGCAGTTCTTC.

The V call is TRBV12-3 or TRBV12-4, the J call TRBJ2-3; D perhaps matches TRBD2 (6 bases). V was trimmed by 6 bases and J by 4 bases, leaving 17 bases between them. The CDR3 spans 15 residues. CDR3 region: CASRVSGASSDTQYF. CDR3 DNA: TGTGCCAGCAGGGTTAGCGGCGCTAGCTCAGATACGCAGTATTTT.

This clonotype showed up many times. V is TRBV6-1 and J is TRBJ2-1; a possible D gene is TRBD1 (5 bases). Germline CDR1 and CDR2: MNHNS and SASEGT. The CDR3 has 15 residues. The V end lost 1 base, the J end lost 0 bases, and 7 bases lay between the germline ends. In DNA form, the CDR3 reads TGTGCCAGCAGTGAAGACAGGTTCTCCTACAATGAGCAGTTCTTC. Its translation: CASSEDRFSYNEQFF.

On this clonotype itself: This may come from a read error, since a much larger clone is one base off. The rearrangement joins TRBV3-1 to TRBJ2-1; tentative D call: TRBD1 (5 bases). V lost 2 bases and J lost 4, with 12 bases in between. CDR1 is LGHDT, CDR2 YNNKEL, per germline (reference sequence). The CDR3 runs to 15 residues. The CDR3 DNA is TGTGCCAGCAGCCAAACGAGACAGAGGTACAATGAGCAGTTCTTC. Translation: CASSQTRQRYNEQFF.

The rearrangement joins TRBV20-1 to TRBJ2-2; TRBD1 matches 7 bases. Germline CDR1 DFQATT, CDR2 SNEGSKA (reference sequence). The CDR3 covers 14 residues. V lost 3 bases, J lost 5 bases, and 6 bases stayed unmatched. CDR3 region: CSARSQGVTGELFF. The CDR3 DNA is TGCAGTGCTAGGAGTCAGGGGGTAACCGGGGAGCTGTTTTTT.

This clonotype was observed at least ten times. This chain connects TRBV7-2 to TRBJ2-1; D perhaps matches TRBD1 (5 bases). The CDR3 runs to 13 residues. V gave up 1 base and J gave up 8 bases, with 9 bases separating them. CDR1 is SGHTA and CDR2 is FQGNSA in the germline V gene. The CDR3 loop is CASSLEGAHEQFF. Written as DNA, the CDR3 is TGTGCCAGCAGCTTAGAAGGGGCTCATGAGCAGTTCTTC. Full variable domain (remainder filled in from reference TRBV7-2 and TRBJ2-1): GAGVSQSPSNKVTEKGKDVELRCDPISGHTALYWYRQSLGQGLEFLIYFQGNSAPDKSGLPSDRFSAERTGGSVSTLTIQRTQQEDSAVYLCASSLEGAHEQFFGPGTRLTVL.

This clonotype was picked up many times. The genes are TRBV21-1 and TRBJ2-5. TRBV21-1 has pseudogene status. The CDR3 loop spans 14 amino acids. The CDR3 loop reads CASSKGNNQETQYF. For the CDR3, the DNA is TGTGCCAGCAGCAAAGGAAATAATCAAGAGACCCAGTACTTC.